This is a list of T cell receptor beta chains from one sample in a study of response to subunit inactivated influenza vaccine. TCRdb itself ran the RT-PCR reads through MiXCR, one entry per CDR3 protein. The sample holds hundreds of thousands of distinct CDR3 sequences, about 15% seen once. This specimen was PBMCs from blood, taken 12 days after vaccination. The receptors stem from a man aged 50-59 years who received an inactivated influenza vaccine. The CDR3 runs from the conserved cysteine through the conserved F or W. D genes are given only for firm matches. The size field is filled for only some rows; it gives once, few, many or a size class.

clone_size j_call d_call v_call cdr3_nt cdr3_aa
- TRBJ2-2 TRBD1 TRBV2 TGTGCCTTTTACAAAACAGGGGCGAACACCGGGGAGCTGTTTTTT CAFYKTGANTGELFF
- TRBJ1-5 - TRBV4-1 TGCGCCAGCAGCCAAGGAGCGGGGAAAAAAAGCAATCAGCCCCAGCATTTT CASSQGAGKKSNQPQHF
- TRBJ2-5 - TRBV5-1 TGCGCCAGCAGCTTTCTCCGGGACAACCAAGAGACCCAGTACTTC CASSFLRDNQETQYF
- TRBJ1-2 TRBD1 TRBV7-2 TGTGCCAGCAGCTCAAACCAGGGGGTAACGGGGAGCTACACCTTC CASSSNQGVTGSYTF
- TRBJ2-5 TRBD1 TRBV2 TGTGCCAGTGTGACAGGGGGATTGACCCAGTACTTC CASVTGGLTQYF
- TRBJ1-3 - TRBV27 TGTGCCAGCAGGGGGGCTAAAGCTGGAAACACCATATATTTT CASRGAKAGNTIYF
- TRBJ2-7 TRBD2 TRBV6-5 TGTGCCAGCAGTTTCTGGACGGGCCGGGAGGTCGAGCAGTACTTC CASSFWTGREVEQYF
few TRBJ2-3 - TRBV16 TGTGCCAGCAGCCCGCATTTAACAGTGATCACAGATACGCAGTATTTT CASSPHLTVITDTQYF
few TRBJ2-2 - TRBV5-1 TGCGCCAGCAGCTCCGGCTTCATGGAGCTGTTTTTT CASSSGFMELFF
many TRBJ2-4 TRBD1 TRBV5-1 TGCGCCAGCAGCTTGAAAGGACAGGGTATGATTCAGTACTTC CASSLKGQGMIQYF
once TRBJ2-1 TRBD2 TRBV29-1 TGCAGCGTTGGGGTAAGGACTAGCGGGGGTGACTCCTACAATGAGCAGTTCTTC CSVGVRTSGGDSYNEQFF
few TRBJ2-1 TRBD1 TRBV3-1 TGTGCCAGCAGCTTCCGGGACAGGGTTTGGGGCAATGAGCAGTTCTTC CASSFRDRVWGNEQFF
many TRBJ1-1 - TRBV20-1 TGCAGTGCATCACCCTTGGTGAGTAATGCGGCTGAAGCTTTCTTT CSASPLVSNAAEAFF
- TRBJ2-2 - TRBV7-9 TGTGCCAGCTCGACATACAACACCGGGGAGCTGTTTTTT CASSTYNTGELFF
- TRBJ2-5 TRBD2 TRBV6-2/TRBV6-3 TGTGCCAGCACCCCAAGGCTAGCGGGGAAACAAGAGACCCAGTACTTC CASTPRLAGKQETQYF
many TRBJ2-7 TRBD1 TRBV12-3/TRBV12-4 TGTGCCAGCAGTCCCGGGACAGGGGTTTACGAGCAGTACTTC CASSPGTGVYEQYF
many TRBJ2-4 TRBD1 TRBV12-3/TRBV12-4 TGTGCCAGCAGTAAGAACGACAGGGGAAACATTCAGTACTTC CASSKNDRGNIQYF
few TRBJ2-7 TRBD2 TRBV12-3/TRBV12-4 TGTGCCAGCAGAGCTAGCGGGGTTACCTACGAGCAGTACTTC CASRASGVTYEQYF
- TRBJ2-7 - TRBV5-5 TGTGCCAGCAGCCCCGTTGGGATGACCTACGAGCAGTACTTC CASSPVGMTYEQYF
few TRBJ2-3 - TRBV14 TGTGCCAGCAGCCAAGTTACAGGGTCACTCAGGGGAAACACAGATACGCAGTATTTT CASSQVTGSLRGNTDTQYF
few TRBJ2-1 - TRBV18 TGTGCCAGCTCACCACCGAGACCGAACTACAATGAGCAGTTCTTC CASSPPRPNYNEQFF
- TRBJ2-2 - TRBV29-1 TGCAGCGTTGCAGTTAACACCGGGGAGCTGTTTTTT CSVAVNTGELFF
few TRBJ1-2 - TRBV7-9 TGTGCCAGCAGCTTAGTTTTGGAATATGGCTACACCTTC CASSLVLEYGYTF
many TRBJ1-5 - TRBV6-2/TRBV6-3 TGTGCCAGCAGTTACCAGGAGGGGGACGTTCGGCCCCAGCATTTT CASSYQEGDVRPQHF
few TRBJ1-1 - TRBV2 TGTGCCAGCAGTGTCGGGACAAAGAACACTGAAGCTTTCTTT CASSVGTKNTEAFF
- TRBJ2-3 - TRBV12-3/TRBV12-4 TGTGCCAGCCGGGGCGGGCTAGCAGATACGCAGTATTTT CASRGGLADTQYF
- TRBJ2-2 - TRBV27 TGTGCCAGCAGTCACCCGACAGGAGTGAACACCGGGGAGCTGTTTTTT CASSHPTGVNTGELFF
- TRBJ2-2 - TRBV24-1 TGTGCCACCAGTGACGGCTACACCGGGGAGCTGTTTTTT CATSDGYTGELFF
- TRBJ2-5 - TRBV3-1 TGTGCCAGCAGCCCTTTAGGGGTCCTACAAGAGACCCAGTACTTC CASSPLGVLQETQYF
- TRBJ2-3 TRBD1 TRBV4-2 TGTGCCAGCAGCCAGGGGACAGTCACAGATACGCAGTATTTT CASSQGTVTDTQYF
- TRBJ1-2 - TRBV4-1 TGCGCCAGCAGCCAACAGACAGAAGTCTATGGCTACACCTTC CASSQQTEVYGYTF
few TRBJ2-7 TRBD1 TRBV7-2 TGTGCCAGCAGCCCATCTACAGGGGTAGTTTACGAGCAGTACTTC CASSPSTGVVYEQYF
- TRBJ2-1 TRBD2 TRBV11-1 TGTGCCAGCAGCCCGCCTACTAGCGTCAGAAGGAACAATGAGCAGTTCTTC CASSPPTSVRRNNEQFF
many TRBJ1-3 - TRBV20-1 TGCAGTGTCAGCGGAGTCTCTGGAAACACCATATATTTT CSVSGVSGNTIYF
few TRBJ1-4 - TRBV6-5 TGTGCCAGCAGTTGGTCCGGCATGGAAAAACTGTTTTTT CASSWSGMEKLFF
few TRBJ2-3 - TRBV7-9 TGTGCCAGCGCCCTGGCCAGGGGCGTTAGCACAGATACGCAGTATTTT CASALARGVSTDTQYF
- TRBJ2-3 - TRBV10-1 TGCGCCAGCAGCCAGGGTGGACAGTGGGCAACAGATACGCAGTATTTT CASSQGGQWATDTQYF
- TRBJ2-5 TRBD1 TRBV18 TGTGCCAGCTCACCACCTCGGACAGGGAGCGGTCGAGAGACCCAGTACTTC CASSPPRTGSGRETQYF
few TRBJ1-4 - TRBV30 TGTGCCTGGAGTGCCCTACCGGACAGTGCAACTAATGAAAAACTGTTTTTT CAWSALPDSATNEKLFF
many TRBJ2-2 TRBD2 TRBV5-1 TGCGCCAGCAGCCCCCTAGCGGGAGAAGCCACCGGGGAGCTGTTTTTT CASSPLAGEATGELFF